This note documents a single T cell receptor beta chain sequence. Its antigen is not identified. It was with 60 Vbeta and 13 Jbeta primers that the PCR ran. This table comes from immunoSEQ multiplex PCR, and its TCRdb copy is limited to in-frame clones, with some not included. The table records around 110,000 clones, roughly 68% of them present only once. The CDR3 contains 13 residues. V was trimmed by 6 bases and J by 0 bases, leaving 8 bases between them. Germline lookup yields CDR1 MNHEY and CDR2 SVGAGI. These data belong to a study of cytomegalovirus exposure and HLA in healthy donors. Points from the study as a whole: Per a prior analysis, the majority of TCR beta V segments were productive roughly 87% or roughly 30% of the time. By HLA locus, TCR association rates varied in a later analysis, with DRB1 showing the most and HLA-C the fewest.

Source material: PBMCs. The origin of this receptor is a man aged 25 to 40 in good health and CMV-seropositive. The chain combines TRBV6-5 with TRBJ1-1, with unresolved D. This CDR3 reads CASSLTVNTEAFF. The CDR3 DNA sequence: TGTGCCAGCAGCCTTACAGTGAACACTGAAGCTTTCTTT.